Detailed here is one T cell receptor (beta chain). The sample is drawn from a study of T-cell reconstitution after alpha-beta-depleted transplantation in children. Unique molecular identifiers were used in preparing the TCRbeta library. TCRdb re-called the PCR reads through MiXCR, storing one row per CDR3 protein. The table records 70,000 to 95,000 distinct CDR3 sequences, roughly a sixth of them present only once. J lost 1 base, V lost 3 bases, and 0 bases had no gene match. This CDR3 is built from 15 residues. Germline V lookup: CDR1 MDHEN, CDR2 SYDVKM. Here the sequenced sample was PBMCs, mostly from graft donor cells, taken 180 days after TCRalphabeta/CD19-depleted stem cell transplant. The clonotype comes from a male patient between 2 and 10 years old who had a stem cell transplant for acute lymphoblastic leukemia, so the T cells may come from the graft donor. The chain uses TRBV28 and TRBJ2-2; 9 bases fit TRBD2. CDR3 DNA: TGTGCCAGCAGTTTGACTAGCGGGAACACCGGGGAGCTGTTTTTT. It encodes CASSLTSGNTGELFF.